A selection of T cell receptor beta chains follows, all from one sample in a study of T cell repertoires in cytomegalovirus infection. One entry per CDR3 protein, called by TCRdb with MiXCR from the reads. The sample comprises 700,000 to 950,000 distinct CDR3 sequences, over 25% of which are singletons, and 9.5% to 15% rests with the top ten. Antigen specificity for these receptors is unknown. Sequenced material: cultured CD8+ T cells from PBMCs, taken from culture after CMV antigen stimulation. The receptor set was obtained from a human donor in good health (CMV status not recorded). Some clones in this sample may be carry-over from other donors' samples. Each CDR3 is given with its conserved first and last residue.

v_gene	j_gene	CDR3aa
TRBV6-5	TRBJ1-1	CASSYSTGLNTEAFF
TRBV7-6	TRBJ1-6	CASTQGRGLSSPLHF
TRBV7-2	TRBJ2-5	CASSGRVWETQYF
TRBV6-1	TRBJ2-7	CASSEGDRYLNPHYEQYF
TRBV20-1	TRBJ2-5	CSAPTIGSWAQYF
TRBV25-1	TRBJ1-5	CASSDGHYPNQPQHF
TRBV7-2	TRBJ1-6	CASSLNPQGTHNSPLHF
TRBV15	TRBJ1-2	CATSRDPLPDIYGYTF
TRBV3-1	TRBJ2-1	CASTAGTGTYNEQFF
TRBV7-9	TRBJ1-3	CASRSDSSSGNTIYF
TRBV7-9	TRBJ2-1	CASSRSTSGDSYNEQFF
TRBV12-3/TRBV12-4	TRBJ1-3	CASSLVGDPNTIYF
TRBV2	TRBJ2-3	CATGTASRGGTDTQYF
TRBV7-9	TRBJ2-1	CAAEEGSEQFF
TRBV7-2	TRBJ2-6	CASSRHISGANVLTF
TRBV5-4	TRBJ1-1	CASRAKSRGNTEAFF
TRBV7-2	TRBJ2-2	CASSTSTGETGELFF
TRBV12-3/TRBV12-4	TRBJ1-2	CASSPQGLYGYTF
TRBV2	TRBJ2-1	CASMEQFF
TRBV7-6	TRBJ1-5	CASSLETGGSNQPQHF
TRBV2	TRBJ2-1	CASSGVEQFF
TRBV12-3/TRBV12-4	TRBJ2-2	CASSFWSGGANTGELFF
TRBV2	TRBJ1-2	CASQGAGALGYTF
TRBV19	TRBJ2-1	CATGRGSSYNEQFF
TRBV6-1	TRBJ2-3	CASRQGHTSTDTQYF
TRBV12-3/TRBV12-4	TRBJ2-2	CASRRDRSPGELFF
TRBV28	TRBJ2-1	CASSFLPPNEQFF